The 29 T cell receptor beta chains below were found in one sample sequenced in a study of CXCR3-negative and CXCR3-positive naive CD8 T cells. The authors made the TRB cDNA libraries by 5' RACE using UMI labels. TCRdb re-called the 5' RACE reads; every CDR3 protein appears as one record, without DNA. This sample's table has fewer than 50,000 distinct CDR3 sequences. Sequenced input: naive CXCR3- CD8+ T cells from blood. Subset here: CD45RO-CCR7+CD27+CD95- naive CD8+ T cells lacking CXCR3 (TNR3-). All receptors come from a human donor in good health. Some clones in this sample may be carry-over from other donors' samples.

The chain is built from TRBV20-1 and TRBJ1-1; TCRdb gives TRBD1 as the D gene, but with no DNA this cannot be confirmed. Germline CDR1 DFQATT, CDR2 SNEGSKA (reference sequence). This CDR3 is 12 amino acids long. The CDR3 loop is CSARTGIPEAFF.

The CDR3 reads CASIPPTGPSGRAEQFF. V is TRBV7-9 and J is TRBJ2-1; the D call of TRBD2 rests on TCRdb alone, since no DNA is present to check it. This CDR3 spans 17 amino acids. CDR1 SEHNR and CDR2 FQNEAQ come from the germline V gene (reference sequence).

This chain connects TRBV4-3 to TRBJ2-1; the TCRdb call, TRBD1, lacks DNA for checking. CDR1 and CDR2 from the germline V gene are LGHNA and YSLEER. CDR3 length: 16 amino acids. The CDR3 sequence is CASSQDPRGDYNEQFF.

This sequence joins TRBV11-2 and TRBJ2-7. Germline assignment: CDR1 SGHAT and CDR2 FQNNGV. This CDR3 contains 11 residues. The CDR3 spells CASSLVYEQYF.

This chain uses TRBV28 with TRBJ1-5; the TRBD1 assignment by TCRdb is unverifiable without DNA. The CDR3 consists of 15 residues. CDR1 is MDHEN, CDR2 SYDVKM, per germline. CDR3 in amino acids: CASSATGYPDQPQHF.

The chain couples TRBV7-2 to TRBJ2-7; the D call from TCRdb, TRBD2, cannot be confirmed without DNA. Germline lookup yields CDR1 SGHTA and CDR2 FQGNSA. CDR3 length equals 14 residues. The CDR3 reads CASSLGAGGYEQYF.

The V call is TRBV6-6, the J call TRBJ2-7. Per germline, CDR1 MNHNY and CDR2 SVGAGI (reference sequence). CDR3 length: 14 amino acids. The CDR3 here is CASSQPLGSYEQYF.

This chain links TRBV27 with TRBJ2-1; the TRBD1 assignment by TCRdb is unverifiable without DNA. The germline V gene has CDR1 MNHEY and CDR2 SMNVEV (reference sequence). The CDR3 is 12 residues long. CDR3 protein: CASSGTNNEQFF.

The chain couples TRBV7-6 to TRBJ2-1. CDR1 is SGHVS and CDR2 is FNYEAQ in the germline V gene. The CDR3 contains 12 residues. This chain's CDR3 is CASSLVSDEQFF. The full variable domain, its missing parts supplied by reference TRBV7-6 and TRBJ2-1, is GAGVSQSPRYKVTKRGQDVALRCDPISGHVSLYWYRQALGQGPEFLTYFNYEAQQDKSGLPNDRFSAERPEGSISTLTIQRTEQRDSAMYRCASSLVSDEQFFGPGTRLTVL.

The chain carries TRBV20-1 and TRBJ1-6; TCRdb indicates TRBD1, and absent DNA this call remains unverified. This CDR3 has 13 amino acids. Germline values: CDR1 DFQATT, CDR2 SNEGSKA (reference sequence). The CDR3: CSASAGEASPLHF.

V gene TRBV12-3 or TRBV12-4 combines with J gene TRBJ2-3; no DNA is available, so the TRBD1 call from TCRdb remains unchecked. The CDR3 totals 16 residues. CDR3 sequence reads: CASSLGPNTTPIAQYF.

The CDR3 sequence is CASSVGQPTMNTGELFF. The gene calls are TRBV9 and TRBJ2-2; the D call from TCRdb, TRBD1, cannot be confirmed without DNA. The CDR3 is 17 residues long. CDR1 is SGDLS, CDR2 YYNGEE, per germline. The full variable domain, rest sourced from reference TRBV9 and TRBJ2-2, is DSGVTQTPKHLITATGQRVTLRCSPRSGDLSVYWYQQSLDQGLQFLIQYYNGEERAKGNILERFSAQQFPDLHSELNLSSLELGDSALYFCASSVGQPTMNTGELFFGEGSRLTVL.

The V call is TRBV12-3 or TRBV12-4, the J call TRBJ2-7. The CDR3 contains 11 residues. The CDR3 sequence is CASSTNYEQYF.

V is TRBV4-3 and J is TRBJ1-2; with no DNA, the TCRdb D assignment of TRBD1 cannot be verified. The germline V gene has CDR1 LGHNA and CDR2 YSLEER. The CDR3 contains 15 residues. The chain's CDR3 is CASSQRGTGDYGYTF.

The V and J genes are TRBV11-2 and TRBJ2-3; without DNA, the TCRdb call of TRBD1 cannot be checked. The germline gives CDR1 SGHAT, CDR2 FQNNGV. The CDR3 length is 15 residues. The CDR3 region is CASSFTRGETGTPYF.

The chain employs TRBV29-1 and TRBJ2-1. The CDR3 totals 13 residues. Germline V gives CDR1 SQVTM, CDR2 ANQGSEA. The CDR3 protein is CSVEIADYNEQFF.

This chain links TRBV10-3 with TRBJ1-1; TCRdb's D gene call, TRBD1, goes unchecked for lack of DNA. The CDR3 extends over 12 amino acids. The V gene's germline CDR1 is ENHRY and CDR2 SYGVKD. The CDR3 reads CAIRAGGTEAFF.

The chain employs TRBV7-9 and TRBJ2-7; TCRdb gives TRBD2 as the D gene, but with no DNA this cannot be confirmed. This CDR3 has 13 amino acids. CDR1 is SEHNR and CDR2 is FQNEAQ in the germline V gene (reference sequence). The CDR3 spells CASAAPVGYEQYF.

The V gene is TRBV7-9, the J gene TRBJ2-7; the TRBD2 assignment by TCRdb is unverifiable without DNA. CDR1 and CDR2 (germline): SEHNR, FQNEAQ (reference sequence). This CDR3 has 18 amino acids. CDR3 sequence: CASSPPGLAGLNAYEQYF.

This sequence joins TRBV4-1 and TRBJ2-5; TCRdb's D call, TRBD1, is unchecked because there is no DNA. The CDR3 runs to 15 residues. Germline loops: CDR1 MGHRA, CDR2 YSYEKL. The CDR3 sequence is CASSQFTGVGETQYF.

This clonotype counts as medium-sized by frequency. J is TRBJ1-2 and V is TRBV4-2. CDR1 and CDR2 (germline): LGHNA, YNFKEQ. The length of the CDR3 is 15 residues. The CDR3 here is CASSQDQLDDYGYTF.

The V call is TRBV29-1, the J call TRBJ2-7. In germline, CDR1 is SQVTM, CDR2 ANQGSEA. The CDR3 is made up of 14 amino acids. The CDR3 loop reads CSVNVQGISYEQYF.

The chain is built from TRBV29-1 and TRBJ2-7; TCRdb reports TRBD1, a call that lacks DNA to check it against. Germline values: CDR1 SQVTM, CDR2 ANQGSEA. This CDR3 comprises 13 residues. The CDR3 protein is CSVDGGTRYEQYF.

The chain joins TRBV28 to TRBJ2-2; the TCRdb D gene call, TRBD1, has no DNA to confirm it. From germline, CDR1 is MDHEN and CDR2 SYDVKM. This CDR3 comprises 15 residues. The CDR3 spells CASNIRTGITGELFF. Full variable domain (remainder filled in from reference TRBV28 and TRBJ2-2): DVKVTQSSRYLVKRTGEKVFLECVQDMDHENMFWYRQDPGLGLRLIYFSYDVKMKEKGDIPEGYSVSREKKERFSLILESASTNQTSMYLCASNIRTGITGELFFGEGSRLTVL.

The V and J genes are TRBV6-6 and TRBJ2-1; TCRdb's D call, TRBD2, is unchecked because there is no DNA. The CDR3 totals 17 residues. Per the germline V gene, CDR1 is MNHNY and CDR2 is SVGAGI (reference sequence). The CDR3 sequence: CASSETSGGFAYNEQFF.

The chain has TRBV7-6 and TRBJ2-7; with no DNA, the TCRdb D assignment of TRBD1 cannot be verified. This CDR3 comprises 16 residues. CDR1 SGHVS and CDR2 FNYEAQ come from the germline V gene. The CDR3 loop reads CASSRLRGPSSYEQYF.

The genes are TRBV7-2 and TRBJ2-7; there is no DNA to check the TCRdb D call of TRBD1. The CDR3 totals 13 residues. The germline CDR1 and CDR2 sequences are SGHTA and FQGNSA. The chain's CDR3 is CASSGGHLYEQYF.

The V gene is TRBV28, the J gene TRBJ2-1; the TRBD2 assignment by TCRdb is unverifiable without DNA. Germline assignment: CDR1 MDHEN and CDR2 SYDVKM. The CDR3 has 14 amino acids. The CDR3 here is CASSFLPAGGLLFF.

CDR3 amino acids: CASSFPRGEQYF. The chain is built from TRBV7-9 and TRBJ2-7. The CDR3 loop spans 12 amino acids. Looked up from germline, CDR1 is SEHNR and CDR2 is FQNEAQ (reference sequence).